This T cell receptor (beta chain) was profiled in a study of T cell responses to AZD1222 COVID-19 vaccine. Notes on this clone: Its antigen remains unknown.

The CDR3 covers 18 residues. The germline V and J ends were trimmed by 4 bases and 6 bases, with 27 bases remaining between them. CDR1 and CDR2 from the germline V gene are LNHNV and YYDKDF (reference sequence). Broader study findings: At baseline, seropositivity was found in only a handful of AZD1222 recipients. Clonal diversity may have been underestimated, and the donors were mostly white British, with more females than males. No day 14 peak samples; only post-peak repertoires were characterized. Spike-wide vaccine-associated CD4 TCRs dominated at 160-218 and 743-854.

TCRdb's copy holds only in-frame clones and misses some; the assay was immunoSEQ multiplex PCR. This sample has 68,000 or so clones, with over 60% found just once. The origin of this receptor is an adult in good health. Sample: peripheral blood, taken on day 0 of AZD1222 vaccination. The V call is TRBV15, the J call TRBJ1-2; possible D gene TRBD1, 5 bases. Written as DNA, the CDR3 is TGTGCCACCAGCATAGACCGGGGCTCAGTCGTGTCTATTAATGGCTACACCTTC. It specifies CATSIDRGSVVSINGYTF. The complete variable domain, with remaining parts taken from reference TRBV15 and TRBJ1-2, reads DAMVIQNPRYQVTQFGKPVTLSCSQTLNHNVMYWYQQKSSQAPKLLFHYYDKDFNNEADTPDNFQSRRPNTSFCFLDIRSPGLGDTAMYLCATSIDRGSVVSINGYTFGSGTRLTVV.